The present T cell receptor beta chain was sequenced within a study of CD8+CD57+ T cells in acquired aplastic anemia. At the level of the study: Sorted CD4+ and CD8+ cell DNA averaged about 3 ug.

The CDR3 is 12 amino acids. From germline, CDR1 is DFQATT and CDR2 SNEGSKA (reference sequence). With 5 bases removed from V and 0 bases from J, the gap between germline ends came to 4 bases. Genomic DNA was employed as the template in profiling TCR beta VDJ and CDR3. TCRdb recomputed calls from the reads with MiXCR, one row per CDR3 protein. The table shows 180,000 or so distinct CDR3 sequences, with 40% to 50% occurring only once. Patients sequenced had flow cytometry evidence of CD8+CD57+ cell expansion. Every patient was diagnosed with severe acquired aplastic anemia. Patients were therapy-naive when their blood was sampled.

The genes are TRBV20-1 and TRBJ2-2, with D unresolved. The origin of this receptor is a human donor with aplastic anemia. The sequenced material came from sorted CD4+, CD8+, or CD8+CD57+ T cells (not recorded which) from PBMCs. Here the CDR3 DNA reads TGCAGTGCTGAACCGAACACCGGGGAGCTGTTTTTT. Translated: CSAEPNTGELFF.